This T cell receptor beta chain comes out of a study of neurological immune-mediated disorders (dated by TCRdb to the late 2010s). At the level of the whole study: Among the approximately 34 multiple sclerosis patients, approximately 30 had relapsing-remitting MS and 3 had secondary progressive MS. Using UMI-based sequencing, the study compared peripheral blood TCR-beta repertoires from patients with HTLV-I-associated myelopathy (HAM/TSP), patients with multiple sclerosis, and healthy controls. Longitudinal samples, technical triplicates and paired sorted CD4+ and CD8+ T-cell subsets, alongside PBMC samples, were included among the roughly 110 TCR-beta libraries. The cohort included 68 subjects: some 15 with HAM/TSP, some 35 with multiple sclerosis, and approximately 20 healthy controls. Paper-wide results and their limitations: In phylogenetic analysis, the repertoires of 18 of 34 MS patients grouped into a cluster of related CDR3 sequences, which suggests a possible signature at the repertoire level. Expanded clones from different subjects shared no identical CDR3 amino acid sequences, which suggests that TCR-beta repertoires were private in all groups. No association of the MS cluster with clinical or MRI features was observed, and the need for larger cohorts was stated by the authors. TCR clonal expansion was highest in HAM/TSP patients and lowest in MS patients, with MS patients falling below even healthy controls.

The junction shows trimming of 6 bases on V and 2 bases on J, plus 14 bases between the germline ends. Reading the germline V gene (reference sequence) gives CDR1 DFQATT and CDR2 SNEGSKA. The CDR3 holds 13 amino acids from the cysteine to the valine. Only the CDR3 part of the read is kept: 39 bases, read in frame from the first base. This clonotype came up many times. Which antigen it targets is not known. No much larger clonotype is one base removed from it; base qualities were not supplied. cDNA was synthesized by template-switch 5'RACE using a primer with a 10-nucleotide random unique molecular identifier that tagged each TCR transcript. Every sequencing run yielded over 180 million TCR-beta sequences covering 15-18 subjects. The RNeasy kit was used to extract total RNA. The KAPA Real-time Library Amplification kit was used to amplify TCR-beta VDJ regions with primers targeting the TCR constant region and the 5'RACE anchor. A first PCR added sample indexes and Illumina adaptors, and a second PCR then raised library yield. After purification with Ampure beads, the TCR product of roughly 650 bp was size-selected on a 2% E-gel SizeSelection system. Library quality was checked on a Bioanalyzer, concentration was measured with Qubit, and libraries were quantified with the Kapa Library Quantification kit before pooling. Paired-end 2 x 150 bp sequencing of the libraries was performed on an Illumina HiSeq 2500. To increase sequence diversity, about 23-30% phiX was spiked into each library pool. As for how the authors treated the data: The UMI-based MiGEC pipeline processed quality-filtered reads and removed over 80% of raw TCR sequences during error correction. IMGT germline references were used for alignment of VDJ genes, and clonotypes were defined by a unique CDR3 amino acid sequence together with V-J genes. Clonal expansion, Shannon diversity and CDR3 relatedness (CalcPairwiseDistances, ClusterSamples) were evaluated with VDJtools, and phylogenetic trees were built with CLCbio workbench. Expanded clones were defined as having at least 8 unique UMIs, based on coefficient-of-variation modelling across technical triplicates. TCRdb handled the public reads itself, with Q25 trimming in fastp and clone calling in MiXCR, and kept productive beta chains. Rows with one shared CDR3 protein collapse into an entry with the most common genes and DNA. The V and J calls were determined by TCRdb, not by the authors. The sample data list under 75,000 distinct CDR3 sequences, and more than 3% of these were observed just once. Together, the top ten hold 4% to 6.5% of the sample.

Libraries from unsorted PBMCs were made from 2 million PBMCs kept in RNAlater at -80 degrees C until RNA extraction. Multiple sclerosis patients were enrolled in a US clinical protocol under which disease progression was evaluated by magnetic resonance imaging. Peripheral blood was subjected to Ficoll-Hypaque density gradient centrifugation to isolate PBMCs, which were then cryopreserved in liquid nitrogen. The receptor comes from a woman aged 50 to 60 with multiple sclerosis. This sequence uses TRBV20-1 and TRBJ2-7; no D gene can be assigned with confidence. The sequencing input was PBMCs. The sequenced DNA is TGCAGTGCGACTTTATCCGAACCCTACGAGCAGTACGTC. Its protein product is CSATLSEPYEQYV.